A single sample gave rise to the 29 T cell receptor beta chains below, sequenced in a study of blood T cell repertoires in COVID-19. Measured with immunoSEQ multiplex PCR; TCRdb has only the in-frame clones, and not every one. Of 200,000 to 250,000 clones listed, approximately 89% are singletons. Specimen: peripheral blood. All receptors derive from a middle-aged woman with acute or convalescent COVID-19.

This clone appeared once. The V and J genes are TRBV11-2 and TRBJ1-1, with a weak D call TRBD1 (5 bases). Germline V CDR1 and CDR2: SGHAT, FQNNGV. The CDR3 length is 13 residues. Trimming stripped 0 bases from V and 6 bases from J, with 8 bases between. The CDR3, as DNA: TGTGCCAGCAGCTTAGACAGGGCCCCTGAAGCTTTCTTT. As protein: CASSLDRAPEAFF.

Here the CDR3 reads CASRDLRDRGNTGELFF. The CDR3 bases are TGTGCCAGCAGGGACCTCCGGGACAGGGGGAACACCGGGGAGCTGTTTTTT. The rearrangement uses TRBV2 and TRBJ2-2, with TRBD1 matching 10 bases. The CDR3 is 17 residues long. The germline V gene has CDR1 SNHLY and CDR2 FYNNEI. With 6 bases clipped from V and 1 base from J, the junction kept 8 bases outside the gene matches.

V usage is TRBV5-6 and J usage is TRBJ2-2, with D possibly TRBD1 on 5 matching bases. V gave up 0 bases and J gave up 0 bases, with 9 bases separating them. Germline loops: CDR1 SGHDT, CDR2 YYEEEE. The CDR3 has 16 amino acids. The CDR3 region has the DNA TGTGCCAGCAGCTTGGTGGCAGGGACGAACACCGGGGAGCTGTTTTTT. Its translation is CASSLVAGTNTGELFF.

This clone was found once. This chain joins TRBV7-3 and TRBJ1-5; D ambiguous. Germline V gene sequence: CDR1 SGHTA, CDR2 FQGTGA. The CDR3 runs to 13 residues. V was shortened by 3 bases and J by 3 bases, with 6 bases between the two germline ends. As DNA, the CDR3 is TGTGCCAGCAGCTTCCCCATCAATCAGCCCCAGCATTTT. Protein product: CASSFPINQPQHF.

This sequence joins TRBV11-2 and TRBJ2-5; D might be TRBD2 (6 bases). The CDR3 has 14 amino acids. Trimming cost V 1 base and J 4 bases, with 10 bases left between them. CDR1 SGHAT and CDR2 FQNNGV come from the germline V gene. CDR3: CASSLARGTETQYF. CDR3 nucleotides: TGTGCCAGCAGCTTAGCTCGGGGGACAGAGACCCAGTACTTC.

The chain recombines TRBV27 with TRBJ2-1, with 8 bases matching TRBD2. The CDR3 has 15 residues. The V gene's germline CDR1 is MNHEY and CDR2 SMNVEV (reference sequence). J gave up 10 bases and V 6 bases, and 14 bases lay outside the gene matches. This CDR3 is CASSPLGAGGWEQFF. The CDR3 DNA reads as TGTGCCAGCAGCCCCCTAGGCGCGGGGGGTTGGGAGCAGTTCTTC.

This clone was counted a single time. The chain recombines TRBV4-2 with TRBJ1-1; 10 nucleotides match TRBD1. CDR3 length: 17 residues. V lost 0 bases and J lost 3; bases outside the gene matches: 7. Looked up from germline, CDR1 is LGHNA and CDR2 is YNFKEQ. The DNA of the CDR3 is TGTGCCAGCAGCCAAGATAACTCCGGGACAGGGGACACTGAAGCTTTCTTT. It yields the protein CASSQDNSGTGDTEAFF.

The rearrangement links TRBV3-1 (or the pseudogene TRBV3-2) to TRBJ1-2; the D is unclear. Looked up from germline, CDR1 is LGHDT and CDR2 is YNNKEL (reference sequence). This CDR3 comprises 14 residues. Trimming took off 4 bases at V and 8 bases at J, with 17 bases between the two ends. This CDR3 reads CASSPPARRQGYTF. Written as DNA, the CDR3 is TGTGCCAGCAGCCCCCCGGCCAGGCGCCAAGGCTACACCTTC.

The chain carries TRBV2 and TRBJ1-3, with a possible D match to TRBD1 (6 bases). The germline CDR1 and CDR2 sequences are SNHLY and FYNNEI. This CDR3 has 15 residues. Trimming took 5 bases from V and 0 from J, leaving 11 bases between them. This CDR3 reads CASSQDSFSGNTIYF. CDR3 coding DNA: TGTGCCAGCAGTCAGGACAGTTTCTCTGGAAACACCATATATTTT.

CDR3 sequence (DNA): TGTGCCAGCGGTAACCTGGGAGGGGTAGCTTTCTTT. Protein: CASGNLGGVAFF. This chain uses TRBV28 with TRBJ1-1; D might be TRBD1 (5 bases). Trimming took 8 bases from V and 10 from J, leaving 17 bases between them. The CDR3 spans 12 residues. Looked up from germline, CDR1 is MDHEN and CDR2 is SYDVKM.

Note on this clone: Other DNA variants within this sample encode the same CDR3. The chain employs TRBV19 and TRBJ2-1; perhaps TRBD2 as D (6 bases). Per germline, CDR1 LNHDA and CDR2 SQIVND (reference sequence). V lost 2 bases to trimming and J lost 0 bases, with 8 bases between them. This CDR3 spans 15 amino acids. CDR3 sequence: CASSISGSSYNEQFF. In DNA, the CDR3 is TGTGCCAGTAGTATATCCGGGAGCTCCTACAATGAGCAGTTCTTC.

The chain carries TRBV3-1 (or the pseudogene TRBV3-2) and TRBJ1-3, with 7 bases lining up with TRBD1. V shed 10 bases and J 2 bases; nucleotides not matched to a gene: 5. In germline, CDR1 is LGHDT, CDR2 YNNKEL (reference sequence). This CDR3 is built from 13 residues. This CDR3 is CATRGAPGNTIYF. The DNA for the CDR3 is TGTGCCACCAGGGGGGCCCCTGGAAACACCATATATTTT.

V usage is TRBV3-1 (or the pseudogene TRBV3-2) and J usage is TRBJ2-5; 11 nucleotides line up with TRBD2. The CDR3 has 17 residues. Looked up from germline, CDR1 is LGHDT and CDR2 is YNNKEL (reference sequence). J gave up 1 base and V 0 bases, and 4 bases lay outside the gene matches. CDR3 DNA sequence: TGTGCCAGCAGCCAAGAAGGACTAGCGGGCCTCCAAGAGACCCAGTACTTC. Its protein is CASSQEGLAGLQETQYF.

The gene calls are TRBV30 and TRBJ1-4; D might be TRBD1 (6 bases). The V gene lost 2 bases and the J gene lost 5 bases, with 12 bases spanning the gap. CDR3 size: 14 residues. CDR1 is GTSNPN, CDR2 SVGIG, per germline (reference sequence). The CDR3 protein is CAWSLGQGNEKLFF. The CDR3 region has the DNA TGTGCCTGGAGTCTGGGGCAGGGGAATGAAAAACTGTTTTTT. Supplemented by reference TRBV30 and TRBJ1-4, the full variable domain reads SQTIHQWPATLVQPVGSPLSLECTVEGTSNPNLYWYRQAAGRGLQLLFYSVGIGQISSEVPQNLSASRPQDRQFILSSKKLLLSDSGFYLCAWSLGQGNEKLFFGSGTQLSVL.

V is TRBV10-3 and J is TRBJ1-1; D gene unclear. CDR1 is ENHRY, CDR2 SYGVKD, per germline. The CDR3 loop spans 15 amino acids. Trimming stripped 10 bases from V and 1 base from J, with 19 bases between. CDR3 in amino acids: CATSGEGRGNTEAFF. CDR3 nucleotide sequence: TGTGCCACCTCCGGGGAGGGTCGAGGGAACACTGAAGCTTTCTTT.

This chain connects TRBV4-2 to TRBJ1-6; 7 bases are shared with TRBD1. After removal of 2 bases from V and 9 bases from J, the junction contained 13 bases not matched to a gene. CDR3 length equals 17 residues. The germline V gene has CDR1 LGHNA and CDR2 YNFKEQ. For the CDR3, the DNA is TGTGCCAGCAGCCAAAGCCTTAGGGGGCAAGGGGGTTCACCCCTCCACTTT. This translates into CASSQSLRGQGGSPLHF.

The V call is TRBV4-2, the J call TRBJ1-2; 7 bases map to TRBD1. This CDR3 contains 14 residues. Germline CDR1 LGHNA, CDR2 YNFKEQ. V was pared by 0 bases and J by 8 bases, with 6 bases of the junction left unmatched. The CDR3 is CASSQDGDSSGYTF. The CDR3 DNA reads TGTGCCAGCAGCCAAGATGGGGACAGTTCCGGCTACACCTTC.

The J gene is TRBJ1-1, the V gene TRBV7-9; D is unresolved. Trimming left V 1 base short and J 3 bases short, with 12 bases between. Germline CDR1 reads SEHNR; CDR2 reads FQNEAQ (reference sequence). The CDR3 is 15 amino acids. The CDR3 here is CASSLGEGWDTEAFF. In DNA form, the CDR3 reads TGTGCCAGCAGCTTAGGGGAGGGATGGGACACTGAAGCTTTCTTT.

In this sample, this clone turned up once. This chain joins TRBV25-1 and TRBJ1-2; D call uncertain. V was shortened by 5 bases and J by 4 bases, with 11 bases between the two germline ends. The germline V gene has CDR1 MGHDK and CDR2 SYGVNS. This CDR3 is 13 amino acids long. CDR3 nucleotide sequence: TGTGCCAGCAGTTCCGGACTGAGCTATGGCTACACCTTC. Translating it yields CASSSGLSYGYTF.

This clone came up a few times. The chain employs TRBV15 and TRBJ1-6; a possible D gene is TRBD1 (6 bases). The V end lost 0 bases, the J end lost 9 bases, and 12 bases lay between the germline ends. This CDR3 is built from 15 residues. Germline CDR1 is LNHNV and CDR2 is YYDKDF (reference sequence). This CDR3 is CATSRDQGRGSPLHF. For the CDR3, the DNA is TGTGCCACCAGCAGAGATCAGGGGAGGGGTTCACCCCTCCACTTT.

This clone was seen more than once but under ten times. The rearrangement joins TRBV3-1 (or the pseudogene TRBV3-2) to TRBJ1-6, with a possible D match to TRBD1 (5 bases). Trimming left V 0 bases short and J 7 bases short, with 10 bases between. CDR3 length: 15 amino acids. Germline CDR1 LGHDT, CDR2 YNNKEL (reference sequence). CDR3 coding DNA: TGTGCCAGCAGCCAAGATCGACAGCTCAATTCACCCCTCCACTTT. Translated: CASSQDRQLNSPLHF.

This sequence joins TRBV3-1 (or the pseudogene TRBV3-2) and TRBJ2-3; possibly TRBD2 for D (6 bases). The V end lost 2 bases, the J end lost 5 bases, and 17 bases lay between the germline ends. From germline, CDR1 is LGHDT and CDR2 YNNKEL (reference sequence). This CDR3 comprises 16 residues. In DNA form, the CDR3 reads TGTGCCAGCAGCCAAACCATCCGACTAGGACGAGATACGCAGTATTTT. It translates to CASSQTIRLGRDTQYF.

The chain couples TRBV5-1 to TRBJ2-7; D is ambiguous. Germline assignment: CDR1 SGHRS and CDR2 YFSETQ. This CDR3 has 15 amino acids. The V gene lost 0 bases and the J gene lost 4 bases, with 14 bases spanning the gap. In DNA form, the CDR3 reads TGCGCCAGCAGCTTGGCCTCGGCTCTCGGGTACGAGCAGTACGTC. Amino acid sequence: CASSLASALGYEQYV.

In DNA, the CDR3 is TGTGCCAGCAGCGAGACTAGCGGGCAAGAGACCCAGTACTTC. As protein: CASSETSGQETQYF. This chain links TRBV11-2 with TRBJ2-5; 10 nucleotides line up with TRBD2. The CDR3 runs 14 residues. Germline V gives CDR1 SGHAT, CDR2 FQNNGV. The junction had 2 bases not matched to a gene; V was cut back by 5 bases and J by 2 bases. Full variable domain (remainder filled in from reference TRBV11-2 and TRBJ2-5): EAGVAQSPRYKIIEKRQSVAFWCNPISGHATLYWYQQILGQGPKLLIQFQNNGVVDDSQLPKDRFSAERLKGVDSTLKIQPAKLEDSAVYLCASSETSGQETQYFGPGTRLLVL.

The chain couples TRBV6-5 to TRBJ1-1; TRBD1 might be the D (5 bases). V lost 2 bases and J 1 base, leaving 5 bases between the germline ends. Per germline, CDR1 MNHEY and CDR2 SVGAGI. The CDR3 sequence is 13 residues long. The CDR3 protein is CASSYDRNTEAFF. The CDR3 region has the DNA TGTGCCAGCAGTTACGACAGGAACACTGAAGCTTTCTTT.

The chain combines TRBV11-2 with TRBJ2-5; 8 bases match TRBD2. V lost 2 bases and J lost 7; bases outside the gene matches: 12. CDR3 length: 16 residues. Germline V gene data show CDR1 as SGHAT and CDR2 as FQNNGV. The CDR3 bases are TGTGCCAGCAGCTTAACGGTTTATAGCGGGGATTTGACCCAGTACTTC. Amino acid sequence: CASSLTVYSGDLTQYF.

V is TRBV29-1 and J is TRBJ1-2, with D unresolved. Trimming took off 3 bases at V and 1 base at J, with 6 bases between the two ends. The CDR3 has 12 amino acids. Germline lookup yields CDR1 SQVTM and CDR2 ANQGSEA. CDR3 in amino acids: CSVEGVNYGYTF. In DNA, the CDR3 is TGCAGCGTTGAGGGAGTTAACTATGGCTACACCTTC. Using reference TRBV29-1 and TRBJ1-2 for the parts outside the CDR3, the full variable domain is SAVISQKPSRDICQRGTSLTIQCQVDSQVTMMFWYRQQPGQSLTLIATANQGSEATYESGFVIDKFPISRPNLTFSTLTVSNMSPEDSSIYLCSVEGVNYGYTFGSGTRLTVV.

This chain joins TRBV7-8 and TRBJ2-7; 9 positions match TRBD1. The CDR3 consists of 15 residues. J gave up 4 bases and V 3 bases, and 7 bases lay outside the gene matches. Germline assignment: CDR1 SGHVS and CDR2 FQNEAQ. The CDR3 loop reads CASSLGQGGVYEQYV. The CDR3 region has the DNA TGTGCCAGCAGCTTGGGACAGGGTGGTGTTTACGAGCAGTACGTC.

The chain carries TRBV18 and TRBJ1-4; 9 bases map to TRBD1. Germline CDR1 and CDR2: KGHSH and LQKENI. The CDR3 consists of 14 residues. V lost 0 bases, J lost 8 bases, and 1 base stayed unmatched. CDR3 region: CASSPPDRGEKLFF. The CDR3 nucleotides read TGTGCCAGCTCACCACCGGACAGGGGAGAAAAACTGTTTTTT. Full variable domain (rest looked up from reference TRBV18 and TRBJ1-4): NAGVMQNPRHLVRRRGQEARLRCSPMKGHSHVYWYRQLPEEGLKFMVYLQKENIIDESGMPKERFSAEFPKEGPSILRIQQVVRGDSAAYFCASSPPDRGEKLFFGSGTQLSVL.